These 18 T cell receptor beta chains were sequenced from one sample in a study of T cell responses to AZD1222 COVID-19 vaccine. The method was immunoSEQ multiplex PCR; TCRdb's version includes in-frame clones alone and lacks a portion of them. The data show about 93,000 clones, around 86% seen once. Sequenced material: peripheral blood, taken on day 0 of AZD1222 vaccination. These TCRs come from an adult in good health.

This chain joins TRBV5-4 and TRBJ2-5, with 15 bases that match TRBD2. The germline CDR1 and CDR2 sequences are SGHNT and YYREEE (reference sequence). This CDR3 is 16 amino acids long. With 4 bases clipped from V and 2 bases from J, the junction kept 3 bases outside the gene matches. CDR3 loop: CASSPGLAGGQETQYF. The CDR3 nucleotides read TGTGCCAGCAGCCCGGGACTAGCGGGGGGACAAGAGACCCAGTACTTC. Combining the CDR3 with reference TRBV5-4 and TRBJ2-5 gives the whole variable domain ETGVTQSPTHLIKTRGQQVTLRCSSQSGHNTVSWYQQALGQGPQFIFQYYREEENGRGNFPPRFSGLQFPNYSSELNVNALELDDSALYLCASSPGLAGGQETQYFGPGTRLLVL.

In DNA, the CDR3 is TGTGCCAGCAGCCAAGTAACTGGGGGGACACCAAGCTCTGGAAACACCATATATTTT. Protein: CASSQVTGGTPSSGNTIYF. This sequence joins TRBV7-6 and TRBJ1-3, with D perhaps TRBD1 (6 bases). Trimming took off 5 bases at V and 0 bases at J, with 23 bases between the two ends. CDR1 is SGHVS, CDR2 FNYEAQ, per germline. This CDR3 is 19 amino acids long.

This clone has only a few counts. This chain links TRBV5-5 with TRBJ2-7; D is tentatively TRBD1 or TRBD2 (5 bases each). The V gene's germline CDR1 is SGHKS and CDR2 YYEKEE (reference sequence). The CDR3 has 16 residues. Trimming stripped 0 bases from V and 1 base from J, with 14 bases between. CDR3 DNA sequence: TGTGCCAGCAGCTTGGATGCAGGGAGCACTTCCTACGAGCAGTACTTC. Encoded protein: CASSLDAGSTSYEQYF.

This clone came up once. The chain has TRBV18 and TRBJ2-1; the D gene is possibly TRBD2 (5 bases). CDR1 and CDR2 from the germline V gene are KGHSH and LQKENI. The CDR3 length is 12 residues. Trimming cost V 2 bases and J 6 bases, with 5 bases left between them. This CDR3 reads CASSPAGNEQFF. DNA for the CDR3: TGTGCCAGCTCACCAGCGGGCAATGAGCAGTTCTTC.

This chain connects TRBV14 to TRBJ2-3; D call uncertain. The CDR3 sequence is 13 residues long. V gave up 5 bases and J gave up 1 base, with 7 bases separating them. Germline CDR1 SGHDN, CDR2 FVKESK. The CDR3 nucleotides read TGTGCCAGCAGCTCCTGGGGCACAGATACGCAGTATTTT. Its translation: CASSSWGTDTQYF.

This rearrangement joins TRBV11-2 to TRBJ2-3; D uncertain. CDR1 and CDR2 (germline): SGHAT, FQNNGV. The CDR3 is 12 amino acids. V lost 1 base to trimming and J lost 6 bases, with 5 bases between them. Here the CDR3 DNA reads TGTGCCAGCAGCTTAGTTCAGGATACGCAGTATTTT. Translated, it gives CASSLVQDTQYF. Full variable domain (remainder filled in from reference TRBV11-2 and TRBJ2-3): EAGVAQSPRYKIIEKRQSVAFWCNPISGHATLYWYQQILGQGPKLLIQFQNNGVVDDSQLPKDRFSAERLKGVDSTLKIQPAKLEDSAVYLCASSLVQDTQYFGPGTRLTVL.

This clone was seen once. This chain connects TRBV4-3 to TRBJ2-7; D gene ambiguous. Germline V lookup: CDR1 LGHNA, CDR2 YSLEER. This CDR3 region has 15 residues. Trimming shortened V by 0 bases and J by 3 bases, and 12 bases separated the two germline ends. CDR3 nucleotides: TGCGCCAGCAGCCAAGATGAACTGGTAGGCTACGAGCAGTACTTC. Protein sequence: CASSQDELVGYEQYF.

This clone was counted a few times. This chain connects TRBV7-2 to TRBJ2-7; a weak D match, TRBD2 (6 bases). Trimming stripped 5 bases from V and 6 bases from J, with 20 bases between. This CDR3 comprises 15 residues. Germline V gene sequence: CDR1 SGHTA, CDR2 FQGNSA. The CDR3 DNA reads TGTGCCAGCAGCCCCGGAGGGGAGATCGGTCGCGAGCAGTACTTC. It translates to CASSPGGEIGREQYF.

This chain connects TRBV5-4 to TRBJ1-6; TRBD1 aligns across 7 bases. The trim removed 7 bases at V and 10 bases at J, leaving 11 bases unmatched. The CDR3 is 14 amino acids. Germline loops: CDR1 SGHNT, CDR2 YYREEE (reference sequence). The CDR3 here is CASRPQTGVSPLHF. The DNA for the CDR3 is TGTGCCAGCCGACCCCAAACAGGGGTCTCACCCCTCCACTTT.

The V gene is TRBV2, the J gene TRBJ1-6; 7 nucleotides agree with TRBD1. The CDR3 has 15 residues. The ends lost 6 bases at V and 10 bases at J; junction bases unmatched: 12. Per germline, CDR1 SNHLY and CDR2 FYNNEI. The CDR3: CASRAGGKVLSPLHF. CDR3 nucleotide sequence: TGTGCCAGCAGGGCAGGGGGAAAGGTTTTATCACCCCTCCACTTT. Drawing the rest from reference TRBV2 and TRBJ1-6, the complete variable domain is EPEVTQTPSHQVTQMGQEVILRCVPISNHLYFYWYRQILGQKVEFLVSFYNNEISEKSEIFDDQFSVERPDGSNFTLKIRSTKLEDSAMYFCASRAGGKVLSPLHFGNGTRLTVT.

The rearrangement uses TRBV13 and TRBJ2-1; 7 bases fit TRBD2. CDR1 and CDR2 (germline): PRHDT, FYEKMQ (reference sequence). This CDR3 region has 13 residues. J lost 4 bases, V lost 8 bases, and 5 bases had no gene match. The CDR3 DNA reads as TGTGCCAGCCTGGCGGGAGAGTACAATGAGCAGTTCTTC. As protein: CASLAGEYNEQFF.

The V call is TRBV9, the J call TRBJ2-1; TRBD2 might be the D (6 bases). The CDR3 extends over 14 amino acids. Looked up from germline, CDR1 is SGDLS and CDR2 is YYNGEE. Trimming pared 2 bases from V and 6 bases from J, leaving 12 bases between. For the CDR3, the DNA is TGTGCCAGCAGCGTGCGAGCGGAGGGCAATGAGCAGTTCTTC. It is translated as CASSVRAEGNEQFF.

The CDR3 protein is CASSEREENTEAFF. CDR3 nucleotides: TGTGCCAGCAGTGAAAGGGAGGAGAACACTGAAGCTTTCTTT. The rearrangement uses TRBV6-1 and TRBJ1-1; D gene unclear. V was pared by 2 bases and J by 1 base, with 8 bases between. Germline V gene data show CDR1 as MNHNS and CDR2 as SASEGT. The CDR3 totals 14 residues.

The chain recombines TRBV30 with TRBJ1-5, with 8 bases matching TRBD1. Germline V gene sequence: CDR1 GTSNPN, CDR2 SVGIG (reference sequence). Germline trimming cut 5 bases from V and 6 bases from J; bases unmatched to any gene: 3. The CDR3 is 12 residues long. CDR3 protein: CAWGQGSQPQHF. The CDR3 nucleotides are TGTGCCTGGGGACAGGGTAGTCAGCCCCAGCATTTT.

This chain uses TRBV10-3 with TRBJ2-5; TRBD2 matches at 7 bases. J gave up 9 bases and V 10 bases, and 17 bases lay outside the gene matches. The length of the CDR3 is 14 residues. Germline CDR1 ENHRY, CDR2 SYGVKD. The CDR3 nucleotides are TGTGCCAGCGGCCCCCAAAGCGGGGAGTGGGCCCAGTACTTC. Translated: CASGPQSGEWAQYF.

The V call is TRBV28, the J call TRBJ2-7; tentative D call: TRBD2 (5 bases). This CDR3 region has 12 residues. From germline, CDR1 is MDHEN and CDR2 SYDVKM. Trimming left V 4 bases short and J 6 bases short, with 10 bases between. CDR3 in amino acids: CASSSLGVEQYF. For the CDR3, the DNA is TGTGCCAGCAGTTCTTTGGGAGTCGAGCAGTACTTC.

The chain uses TRBV7-2 and TRBJ1-5; unclear D gene. Trimming stripped 3 bases from V and 0 bases from J, with 6 bases between. The CDR3 sequence is 14 residues long. Germline loops: CDR1 SGHTA, CDR2 FQGNSA. The CDR3 region is CASSFENSNQPQHF. The CDR3 DNA reads as TGTGCCAGCAGCTTCGAAAATAGCAATCAGCCCCAGCATTTT.

V usage is TRBV19 and J usage is TRBJ2-3; 10 bases are shared with TRBD2. V was clipped by 3 bases and J by 3 bases; unmatched bases: 3. The CDR3 runs to 15 residues. Germline CDR1 and CDR2: LNHDA and SQIVND (reference sequence). The CDR3 loop is CASSILAGATDTQYF. In DNA, the CDR3 is TGTGCCAGTAGTATCCTAGCGGGGGCGACAGATACGCAGTATTTT.